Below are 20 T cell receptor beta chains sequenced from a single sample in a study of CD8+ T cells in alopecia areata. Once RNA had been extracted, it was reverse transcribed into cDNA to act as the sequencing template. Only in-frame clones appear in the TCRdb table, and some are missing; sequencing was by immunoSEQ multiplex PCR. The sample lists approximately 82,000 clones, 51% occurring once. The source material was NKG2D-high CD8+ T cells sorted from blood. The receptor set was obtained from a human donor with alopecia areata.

The CDR3 DNA follows: TGTGCCAGCAGCCCCACAGGGAACGAGCAGTACTTC. Translation: CASSPTGNEQYF. This chain uses TRBV27 with TRBJ2-7; possible D gene TRBD1, 6 bases. Between the trimmed V and J ends, which lost 6 bases and 5 bases, there was a span of 11 bases. This CDR3 contains 12 residues. The germline V gene encodes CDR1 MNHEY and CDR2 SMNVEV (reference sequence).

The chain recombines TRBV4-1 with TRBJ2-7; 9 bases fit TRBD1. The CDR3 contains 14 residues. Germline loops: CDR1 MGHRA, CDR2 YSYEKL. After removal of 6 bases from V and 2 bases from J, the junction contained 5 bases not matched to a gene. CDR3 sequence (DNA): TGCGCCAGCAGTCGCGGACAGGGGACCTACGAGCAGTACTTC. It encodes CASSRGQGTYEQYF.

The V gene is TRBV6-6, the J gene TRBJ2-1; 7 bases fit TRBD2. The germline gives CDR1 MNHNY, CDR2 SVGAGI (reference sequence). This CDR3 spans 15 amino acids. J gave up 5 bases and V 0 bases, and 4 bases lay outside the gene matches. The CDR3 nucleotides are TGTGCCAGCAGTTACTCGAACCTAGCGGACAATGAGCAGTTCTTC. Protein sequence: CASSYSNLADNEQFF.

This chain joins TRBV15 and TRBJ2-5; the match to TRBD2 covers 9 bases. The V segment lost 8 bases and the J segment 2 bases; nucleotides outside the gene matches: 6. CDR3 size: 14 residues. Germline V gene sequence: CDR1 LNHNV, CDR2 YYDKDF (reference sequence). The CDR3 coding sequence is TGTGCCACCGAGGCGGGAGGGGCTCAAGAGACCCAGTACTTC. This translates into CATEAGGAQETQYF.

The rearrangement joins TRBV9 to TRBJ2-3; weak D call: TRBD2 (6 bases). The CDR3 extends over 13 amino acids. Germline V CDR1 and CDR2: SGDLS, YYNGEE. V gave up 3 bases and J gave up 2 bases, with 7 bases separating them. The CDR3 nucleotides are TGTGCCAGCAGCGGGGACTTCACAGATACGCAGTATTTT. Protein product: CASSGDFTDTQYF.

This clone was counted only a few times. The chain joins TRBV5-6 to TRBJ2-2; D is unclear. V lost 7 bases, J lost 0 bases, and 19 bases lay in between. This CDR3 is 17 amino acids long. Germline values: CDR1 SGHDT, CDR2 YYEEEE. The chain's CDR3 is CASPPEERAPNTGELFF. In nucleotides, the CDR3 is TGTGCCAGCCCTCCTGAGGAGAGAGCCCCGAACACCGGGGAGCTGTTTTTT.

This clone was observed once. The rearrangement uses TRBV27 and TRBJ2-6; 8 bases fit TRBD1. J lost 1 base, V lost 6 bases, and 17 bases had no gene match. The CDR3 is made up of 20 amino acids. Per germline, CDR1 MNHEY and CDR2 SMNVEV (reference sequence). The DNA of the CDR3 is TGTGCCAGCAGCCCCCTCATTATACAGGGGGAAGCATCTGGGGCCAACGTCCTGACTTTC. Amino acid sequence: CASSPLIIQGEASGANVLTF.

Written as DNA, the CDR3 is TGTGCCAGCAGCCCACCGAGGGGCCAGTTCAGCACAGATACGCAGTATTTT. Residues: CASSPPRGQFSTDTQYF. The V gene is TRBV7-9, the J gene TRBJ2-3, with D tentatively TRBD1 or TRBD2 (5 bases each). The V gene's germline CDR1 is SEHNR and CDR2 FQNEAQ (reference sequence). V was pared by 5 bases and J by 0 bases, with 18 bases between. This CDR3 spans 17 amino acids.

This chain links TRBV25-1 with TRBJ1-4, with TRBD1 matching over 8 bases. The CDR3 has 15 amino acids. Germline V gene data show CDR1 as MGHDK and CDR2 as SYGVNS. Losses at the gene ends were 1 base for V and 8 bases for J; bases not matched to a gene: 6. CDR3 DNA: TGTGCCAGCAGTGAATCCTCTGACAGGGGAGAAAAACTGTTTTTT. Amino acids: CASSESSDRGEKLFF. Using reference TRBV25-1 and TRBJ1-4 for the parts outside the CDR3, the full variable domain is EADIYQTPRYLVIGTGKKITLECSQTMGHDKMYWYQQDPGMELHLIHYSYGVNSTEKGDLSSESTVSRIRTEHFPLTLESARPSHTSQYLCASSESSDRGEKLFFGSGTQLSVL.

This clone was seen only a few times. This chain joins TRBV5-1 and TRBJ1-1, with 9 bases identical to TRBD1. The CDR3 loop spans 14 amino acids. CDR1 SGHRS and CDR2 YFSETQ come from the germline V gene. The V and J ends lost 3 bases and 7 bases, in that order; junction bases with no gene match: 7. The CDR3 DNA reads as TGCGCCAGCAGCTACTTACAGGGGGCAGATGAAGCTTTCTTT. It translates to CASSYLQGADEAFF.

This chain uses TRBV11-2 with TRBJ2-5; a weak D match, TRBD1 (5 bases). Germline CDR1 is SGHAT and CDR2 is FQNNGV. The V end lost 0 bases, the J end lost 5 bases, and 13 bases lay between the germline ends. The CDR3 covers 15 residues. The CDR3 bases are TGTGCCAGCAGCTTAGATCCAAGGACAATGGAGACCCAGTACTTC. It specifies CASSLDPRTMETQYF.

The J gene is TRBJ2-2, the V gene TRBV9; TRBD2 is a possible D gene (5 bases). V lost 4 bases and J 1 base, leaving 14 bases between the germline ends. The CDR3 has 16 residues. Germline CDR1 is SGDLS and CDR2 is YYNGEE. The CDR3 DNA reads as TGTGCCAGCAGCCCACCCGGAGGTGTGAACACCGGGGAGCTGTTTTTT. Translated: CASSPPGGVNTGELFF.

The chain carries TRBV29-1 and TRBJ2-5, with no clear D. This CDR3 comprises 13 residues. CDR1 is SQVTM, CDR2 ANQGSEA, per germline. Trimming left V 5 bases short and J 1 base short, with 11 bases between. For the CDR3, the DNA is TGCAGCGTTTCTGATGAGGCCCAAGAGACCCAGTACTTC. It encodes CSVSDEAQETQYF.

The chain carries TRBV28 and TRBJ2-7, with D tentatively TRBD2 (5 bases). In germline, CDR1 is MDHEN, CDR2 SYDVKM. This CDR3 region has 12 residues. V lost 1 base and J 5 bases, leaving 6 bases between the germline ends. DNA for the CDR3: TGTGCCAGCAGTTTATCCGGGGACGAGCAGTACTTC. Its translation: CASSLSGDEQYF.

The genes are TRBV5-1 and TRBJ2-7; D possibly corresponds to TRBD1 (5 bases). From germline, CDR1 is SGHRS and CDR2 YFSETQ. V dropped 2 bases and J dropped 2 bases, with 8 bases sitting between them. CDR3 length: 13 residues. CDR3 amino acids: CASSFDRTYEQYF. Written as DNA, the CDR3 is TGCGCCAGCAGCTTTGACAGAACCTACGAGCAGTACTTC. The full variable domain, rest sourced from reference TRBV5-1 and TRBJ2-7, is KAGVTQTPRYLIKTRGQQVTLSCSPISGHRSVSWYQQTPGQGLQFLFEYFSETQRNKGNFPGRFSGRQFSNSRSEMNVSTLELGDSALYLCASSFDRTYEQYFGPGTRLTVT.

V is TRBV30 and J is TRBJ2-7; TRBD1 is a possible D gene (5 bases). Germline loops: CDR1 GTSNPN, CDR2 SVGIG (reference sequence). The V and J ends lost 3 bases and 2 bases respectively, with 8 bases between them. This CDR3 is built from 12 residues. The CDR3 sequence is CAWRTETYEQYF. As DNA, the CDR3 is TGTGCCTGGAGGACAGAAACCTACGAGCAGTACTTC.

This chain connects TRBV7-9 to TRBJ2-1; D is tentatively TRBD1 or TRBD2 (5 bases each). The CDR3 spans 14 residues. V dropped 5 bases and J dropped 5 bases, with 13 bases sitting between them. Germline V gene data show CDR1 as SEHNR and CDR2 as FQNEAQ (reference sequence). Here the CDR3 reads CASSSGDPNNEQFF. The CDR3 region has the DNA TGTGCCAGCAGCAGTGGGGACCCTAACAATGAGCAGTTCTTC.

The CDR3: CASKGLNTEAFF. The CDR3 bases are TGTGCCAGCAAGGGACTGAACACTGAAGCTTTCTTT. The chain has TRBV6-5 and TRBJ1-1, with TRBD1 as a possible D gene (5 bases). CDR1 is MNHEY and CDR2 is SVGAGI in the germline V gene. V lost 7 bases and J lost 0, with 6 bases in between. There are 12 residues in the CDR3.

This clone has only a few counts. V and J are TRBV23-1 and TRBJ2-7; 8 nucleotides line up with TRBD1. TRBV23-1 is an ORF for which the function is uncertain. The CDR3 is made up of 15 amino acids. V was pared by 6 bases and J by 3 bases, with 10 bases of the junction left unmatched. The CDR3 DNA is TGCGCCAGCAGGGGTCAGGGGGCCGAAAACTACGAGCAGTACTTC. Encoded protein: CASRGQGAENYEQYF.

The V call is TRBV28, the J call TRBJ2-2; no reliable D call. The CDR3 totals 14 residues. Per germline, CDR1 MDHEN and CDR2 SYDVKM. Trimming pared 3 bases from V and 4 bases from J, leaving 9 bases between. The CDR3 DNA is TGTGCCAGCAGTTTTGCGGAAATCACCGGGGAGCTGTTTTTT. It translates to CASSFAEITGELFF.